This TCR beta chain was found in a study of blood T cells in healthy people across ages. All donors came from Russia, were Caucasian and healthy, and spanned ages 6 to 90. Germline loops: CDR1 DFQATT, CDR2 SNEGSKA (reference sequence). The CDR3 loop spans 13 amino acids. V shed 2 bases, J shed 7 bases, and the junction held 5 bases outside the gene matches. A second PCR, run for about 7 to 12 cycles, used a sample-barcoded 5' primer plus a J-beta primer mix. TCRdb redid the calling of the 5' RACE reads with MiXCR, one entry per CDR3 protein. Found here are about 1,400,000 distinct CDR3 sequences, 59% of them singletons; the top ten hold more than 6%.

This TCR came from a man between 18 and 29 years old in good health. The chain employs TRBV20-1 and TRBJ2-1; 7 bases match TRBD2. Source material: blood. CDR3 sequence reads: CSARLLGGNEQFF. For the CDR3, the DNA is TGCAGTGCTAGACTTTTGGGGGGGAATGAGCAGTTCTTC.